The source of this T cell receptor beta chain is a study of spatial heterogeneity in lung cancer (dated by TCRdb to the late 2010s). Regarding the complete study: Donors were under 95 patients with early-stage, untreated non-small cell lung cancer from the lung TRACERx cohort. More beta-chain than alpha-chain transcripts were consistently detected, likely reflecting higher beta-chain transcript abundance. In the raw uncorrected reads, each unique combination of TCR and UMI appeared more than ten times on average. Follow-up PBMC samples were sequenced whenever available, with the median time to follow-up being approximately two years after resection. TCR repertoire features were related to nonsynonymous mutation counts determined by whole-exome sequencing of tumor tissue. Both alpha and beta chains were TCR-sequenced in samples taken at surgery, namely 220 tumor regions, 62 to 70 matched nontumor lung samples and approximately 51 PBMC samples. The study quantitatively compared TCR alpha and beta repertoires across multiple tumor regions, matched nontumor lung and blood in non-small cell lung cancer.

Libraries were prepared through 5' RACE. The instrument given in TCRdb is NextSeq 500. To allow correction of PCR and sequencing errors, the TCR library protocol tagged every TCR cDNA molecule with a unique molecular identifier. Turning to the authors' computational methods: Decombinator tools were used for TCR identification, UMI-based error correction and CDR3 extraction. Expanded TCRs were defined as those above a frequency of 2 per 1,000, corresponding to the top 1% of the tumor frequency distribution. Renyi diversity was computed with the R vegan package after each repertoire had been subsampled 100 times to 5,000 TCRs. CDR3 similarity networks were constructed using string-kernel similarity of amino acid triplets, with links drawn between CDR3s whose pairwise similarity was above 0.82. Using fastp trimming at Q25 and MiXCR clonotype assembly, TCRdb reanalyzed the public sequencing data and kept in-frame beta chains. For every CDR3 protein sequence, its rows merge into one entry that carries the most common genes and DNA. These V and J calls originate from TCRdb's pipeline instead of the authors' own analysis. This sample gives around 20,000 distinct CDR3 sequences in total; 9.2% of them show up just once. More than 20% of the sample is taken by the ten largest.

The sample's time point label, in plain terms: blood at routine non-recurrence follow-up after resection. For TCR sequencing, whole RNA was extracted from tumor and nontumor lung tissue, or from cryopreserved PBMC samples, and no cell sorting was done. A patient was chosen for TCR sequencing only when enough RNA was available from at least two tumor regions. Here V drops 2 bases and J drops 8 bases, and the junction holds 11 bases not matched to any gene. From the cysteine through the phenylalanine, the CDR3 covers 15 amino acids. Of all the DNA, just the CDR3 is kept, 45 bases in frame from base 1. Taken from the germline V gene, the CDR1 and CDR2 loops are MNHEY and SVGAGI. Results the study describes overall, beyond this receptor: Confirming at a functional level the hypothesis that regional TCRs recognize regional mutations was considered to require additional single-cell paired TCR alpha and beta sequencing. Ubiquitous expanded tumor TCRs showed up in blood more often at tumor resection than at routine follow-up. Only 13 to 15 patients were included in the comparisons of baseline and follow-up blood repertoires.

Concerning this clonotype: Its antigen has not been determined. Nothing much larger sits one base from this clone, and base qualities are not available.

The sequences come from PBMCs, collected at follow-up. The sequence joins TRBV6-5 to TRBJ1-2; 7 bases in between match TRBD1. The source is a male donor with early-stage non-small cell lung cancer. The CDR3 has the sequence CASSYVQGEGLGYTF. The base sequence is TGTGCCAGCAGTTACGTCCAGGGGGAAGGGTTAGGCTACACCTTC.